This T cell receptor (beta chain) was retrieved from a study of cytomegalovirus exposure and HLA in healthy donors. Study-level findings and limits: The study had only CMV serostatus as immune exposure information.

The PCR made use of 60 Vbeta and 13 Jbeta primers. Assay: immunoSEQ multiplex PCR; the TCRdb copy retains only in-frame clones and omits some. The sample holds roughly 98,000 clones, about 80% seen once. Donors were ostensibly healthy at sampling, although undocumented immune exposures were probable. Details on this clone: Its target is unknown. The sample contains more than one DNA sequence encoding this CDR3.

The receptor was derived from a man in his forties in good health and CMV-seronegative. The sample was PBMCs.

CDR3 DNA sequence: TGTGCCAGCAGCGAGTGGACAGCAAACACAGATACGCAGTATTTT. This translates into CASSEWTANTDTQYF. The chain couples TRBV6-1 to TRBJ2-3, with D perhaps matching TRBD1 (6 bases). CDR1 MNHNS and CDR2 SASEGT come from the germline V gene. This CDR3 comprises 15 residues. Deletions cut 6 bases from V and 2 bases from J, with 15 bases between.